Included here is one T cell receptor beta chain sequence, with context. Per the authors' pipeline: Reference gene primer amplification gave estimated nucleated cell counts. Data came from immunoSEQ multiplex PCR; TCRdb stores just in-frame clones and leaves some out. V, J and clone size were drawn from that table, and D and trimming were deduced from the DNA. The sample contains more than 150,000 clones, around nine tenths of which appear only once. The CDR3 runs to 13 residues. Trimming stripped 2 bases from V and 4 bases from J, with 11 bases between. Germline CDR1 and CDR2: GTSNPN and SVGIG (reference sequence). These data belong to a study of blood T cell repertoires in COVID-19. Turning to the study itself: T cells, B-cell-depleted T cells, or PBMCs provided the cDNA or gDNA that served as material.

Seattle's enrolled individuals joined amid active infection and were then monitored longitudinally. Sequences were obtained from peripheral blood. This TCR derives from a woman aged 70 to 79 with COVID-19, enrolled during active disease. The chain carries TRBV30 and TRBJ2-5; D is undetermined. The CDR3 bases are TGTGCCTGGAGTTCGATGAGTGCAGAGACCCAGTACTTC. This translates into CAWSSMSAETQYF.